A single sample is the source of the 30 T cell receptor beta chains below, sequenced in a study of blood T cells in healthy people across ages. Alongside a J-beta primer mix, a sample-barcoded 5' primer served in a second PCR lasting 7 to 11 cycles. TCRdb recomputed calls from the 5' RACE reads with MiXCR, one row per CDR3 protein. The repertoire holds 600,000 to 650,000 distinct CDR3 sequences, with 58% as singletons. Source material: blood. Receptors were obtained from a man in his fifties or sixties in good health.

This clonotype was picked up a small number of times. The chain carries TRBV9 and TRBJ2-3, with D uncertain. The germline V and J ends were trimmed by 3 bases and 2 bases, with 4 bases remaining between them. The V gene's germline CDR1 is SGDLS and CDR2 YYNGEE. The CDR3 has 12 amino acids. CDR3 in DNA: TGTGCCAGCAGCGCTTACACAGATACGCAGTATTTT. Translated, it gives CASSAYTDTQYF. Combining the CDR3 with reference TRBV9 and TRBJ2-3 gives the whole variable domain DSGVTQTPKHLITATGQRVTLRCSPRSGDLSVYWYQQSLDQGLQFLIQYYNGEERAKGNILERFSAQQFPDLHSELNLSSLELGDSALYFCASSAYTDTQYFGPGTRLTVL.

This clonotype has a handful of counts. The rearrangement uses TRBV5-1 and TRBJ1-4; D is perhaps TRBD1 (6 bases). CDR1 is SGHRS, CDR2 YFSETQ, per germline. V was cut by 7 bases and J by 7 bases, with 14 bases left in between. This CDR3 contains 13 residues. The CDR3 nucleotides are TGCGCCAGCCGGACAGTGCAAGGTGAAAAACTGTTTTTT. This codes for CASRTVQGEKLFF.

This chain links TRBV4-2 with TRBJ2-5; tentative D call: TRBD2 (6 bases). Germline-derived CDR1 and CDR2 are LGHNA and YNFKEQ. The length of the CDR3 is 14 residues. The germline V and J ends were trimmed by 3 bases and 11 bases, with 19 bases remaining between them. CDR3 sequence reads: CASSHWDWRDEQYF. The CDR3 DNA is TGTGCCAGCAGCCACTGGGACTGGCGGGATGAGCAGTACTTC.

The chain combines TRBV29-1 with TRBJ2-7, with D unresolved. Germline assignment: CDR1 SQVTM and CDR2 ANQGSEA. V was cut by 6 bases and J by 0 bases, with 9 bases left in between. CDR3 length: 12 residues. The CDR3 is CSVTSDSYEQYF. The CDR3 nucleotides read TGCAGCGTCACCTCGGACTCCTACGAGCAGTACTTC.

The chain uses TRBV28 and TRBJ2-4, with D hard to call. Trimming took 6 bases from V and 0 from J, leaving 15 bases between them. The germline V gene encodes CDR1 MDHEN and CDR2 SYDVKM. The CDR3 covers 16 residues. The CDR3 DNA reads TGTGCCAGCAGAAGAGACAAATTACTAGCCAAAAACATTCAGTACTTC. It encodes CASRRDKLLAKNIQYF.

The chain joins TRBV5-1 to TRBJ2-5; 9 bases match TRBD2. The J segment lost 4 bases and the V segment lost 4 bases, leaving 5 bases of the junction unmatched. The CDR3 contains 14 residues. Germline V gene data show CDR1 as SGHRS and CDR2 as YFSETQ. CDR3 coding DNA: TGCGCCAGCAGCCCGGGACTAGCATCAGAGACCCAGTACTTC. This encodes CASSPGLASETQYF.

The chain combines TRBV6-1 with TRBJ2-4; perhaps TRBD1 as D (6 bases). The V gene's germline CDR1 is MNHNS and CDR2 SASEGT. V was shortened by 2 bases and J by 6 bases, with 14 bases between the two germline ends. This CDR3 comprises 15 residues. In DNA form, the CDR3 reads TGTGCCAGCAGTGAACCAGGGGTTGTAGGAAACATTCAGTACTTC. As protein: CASSEPGVVGNIQYF.

The chain is built from TRBV20-1 and TRBJ2-7, with 7 bases matching TRBD1. The closer fit of TRBJ2-5 to the DNA end suggests the J call may be wrong. Germline V gene data show CDR1 as DFQATT and CDR2 as SNEGSKA (reference sequence). The CDR3 loop spans 15 amino acids. CDR3 amino acids: CSATDRTGPGETQYF. The CDR3 DNA reads TGCAGTGCTACCGATCGGACAGGCCCCGGGGAGACCCAGTACTTC.

The chain has TRBV28 and TRBJ1-2; D is unresolved. CDR1 and CDR2 (germline): MDHEN, SYDVKM. This CDR3 has 12 residues. Trimming cost V 6 bases and J 3 bases, with 8 bases left between them. For the CDR3, the DNA is TGTGCCAGCAGAGTAGCGGACTATGGCTACACCTTC. Translating it yields CASRVADYGYTF.

This clonotype appeared a few times. The rearrangement links TRBV6-2 or TRBV6-3 to TRBJ2-5, with 9 bases lining up with TRBD2. Germline V gene data show CDR1 as MNHEY and CDR2 as SVGEGT. The CDR3 is 15 amino acids. V lost 5 bases to trimming and J lost 5 bases; unmatched junction nucleotides: 9. As DNA, the CDR3 is TGTGCCAGCAGTACGGGACTAGCCTCCCGGGAGACCCAGTACTTC. It codes for CASSTGLASRETQYF.

The CDR3: CASSLTGANTGELFF. CDR3 coding DNA: TGTGCCAGCAGTTTAACAGGGGCGAACACCGGGGAGCTGTTTTTT. The chain uses TRBV12-3 or TRBV12-4 and TRBJ2-2, with 7 bases aligning to TRBD1. CDR3 length: 15 amino acids. V was pared by 2 bases and J by 0 bases, with 0 bases of the junction left unmatched.

The chain recombines TRBV29-1 with TRBJ2-1, with D perhaps given as TRBD1 or TRBD2 (5 bases each). V gave up 5 bases and J gave up 5 bases, with 13 bases separating them. The CDR3 is 13 amino acids. Germline CDR1 and CDR2: SQVTM and ANQGSEA. CDR3 sequence (DNA): TGCAGCGTTTATCCGGGACGAAACAATGAGCAGTTCTTC. Translation gives CSVYPGRNNEQFF.

This clonotype showed up just a few times. The rearrangement links TRBV4-2 to TRBJ1-4, with TRBD1 matching 9 bases. In germline, CDR1 is LGHNA, CDR2 YNFKEQ. CDR3 size: 15 residues. V shed 4 bases and J 6 bases; nucleotides not matched to a gene: 6. DNA for the CDR3: TGTGCCAGCAGCCGAACAGGGGGCGAGGATGAAAAACTGTTTTTT. Its translation: CASSRTGGEDEKLFF.

The rearrangement uses TRBV9 and TRBJ2-1; TRBD2 matches at 16 bases. V lost 0 bases, J lost 8 bases, and 5 bases stayed unmatched. The CDR3 runs 17 residues. The germline CDR1 and CDR2 sequences are SGDLS and YYNGEE. Here the CDR3 DNA reads TGTGCCAGCAGCGTAGCCCCGGGACTAGCGGGGGGGGATGAGCAGTTCTTC. It yields the protein CASSVAPGLAGGDEQFF.

The gene calls are TRBV28 and TRBJ2-3; 9 positions agree with TRBD1. Germline CDR1 reads MDHEN; CDR2 reads SYDVKM. This CDR3 has 15 amino acids. J gave up 9 bases and V 4 bases, and 11 bases lay outside the gene matches. The CDR3 here is CASSSADTGGPTQYF. For the CDR3, the DNA is TGTGCCAGCAGTTCCGCAGATACAGGGGGCCCCACGCAGTATTTT. Based on the CDR3 plus reference TRBV28 and TRBJ2-3, the full variable domain is DVKVTQSSRYLVKRTGEKVFLECVQDMDHENMFWYRQDPGLGLRLIYFSYDVKMKEKGDIPEGYSVSREKKERFSLILESASTNQTSMYLCASSSADTGGPTQYFGPGTRLTVL.

The chain links TRBV10-3 to TRBJ2-3, with TRBD1 identical over 9 bases. This CDR3 comprises 16 residues. Germline CDR1 and CDR2: ENHRY and SYGVKD. Trimming took 0 bases from V and 2 from J; bases not matched to a gene: 3. The CDR3 loop is CAISESTGGSTDTQYF. In DNA form, the CDR3 reads TGTGCCATCAGTGAGTCGACAGGGGGATCCACAGATACGCAGTATTTT.

The gene calls are TRBV7-8 and TRBJ2-7; TRBD1 matches 10 bases. The J call may be wrong; the DNA end is better matched by TRBJ2-4. Germline values: CDR1 SGHVS, CDR2 FQNEAQ. CDR3 length equals 14 residues. The CDR3, as DNA: TGTGCCAGCAGCTCGGGACAGGGGCAAGGCATTCAGTACTTC. Translation: CASSSGQGQGIQYF.

This sequence joins TRBV6-2 or TRBV6-3 and TRBJ2-1; tentative D call: TRBD2 (5 bases). Deletions cut 3 bases from V and 12 bases from J, with 9 bases between. The CDR3 spans 11 residues. Germline assignment: CDR1 MNHEY and CDR2 SVGEGT. This CDR3 reads CASSYAAGQFF. The CDR3 DNA sequence: TGTGCCAGCAGTTATGCGGCGGGGCAGTTCTTC.

The rearrangement uses TRBV6-5 and TRBJ2-1, with 9 bases lining up with TRBD2. V dropped 0 bases and J dropped 7; count of bases not matched to a gene: 13. The CDR3 contains 18 residues. Germline V gene sequence: CDR1 MNHEY, CDR2 SVGAGI. The CDR3 nucleotides are TGTGCCAGCAGTTACTCGAGGCAAGCGGGGGGCCTGGGGAATGAGCAGTTCTTC. This codes for CASSYSRQAGGLGNEQFF.

This chain connects TRBV28 to TRBJ2-7; 11 bases align to TRBD1. V lost 6 bases to trimming and J lost 8 bases; unmatched junction nucleotides: 12. The CDR3 runs to 15 residues. Germline lookup yields CDR1 MDHEN and CDR2 SYDVKM. Written as DNA, the CDR3 is TGTGCCAGCAGCCCTAGCCGGACAGGGGGCGTTAAGCAGTACTTC. Residues: CASSPSRTGGVKQYF.

The chain is built from TRBV5-1 and TRBJ2-1; D is possibly TRBD2 (5 bases). The V end lost 0 bases, the J end lost 7 bases, and 17 bases lay between the germline ends. The CDR3 loop spans 16 amino acids. The germline V gene encodes CDR1 SGHRS and CDR2 YFSETQ. The CDR3 here is CASSLDRAGTGNEQFF. Written as DNA, the CDR3 is TGCGCCAGCAGCTTGGATCGGGCCGGAACGGGAAATGAGCAGTTCTTC.

V is TRBV7-2 and J is TRBJ1-1, with 9 bases aligning to TRBD1. CDR1 and CDR2 from the germline V gene are SGHTA and FQGNSA. CDR3 length equals 15 residues. J was trimmed by 2 bases and V by 5 bases; bases with no gene match: 6. In DNA, the CDR3 is TGTGCCAGCAGCGTTGGGGACAGGGTTAACACTGAAGCTTTCTTT. Encoded protein: CASSVGDRVNTEAFF.

The V gene is TRBV28, the J gene TRBJ1-4; D is undetermined. Germline assignment: CDR1 MDHEN and CDR2 SYDVKM. The CDR3 is 11 amino acids. V was cut by 4 bases and J by 8 bases, with 5 bases left in between. CDR3 residues: CASSSREKLFF. DNA of the CDR3: TGTGCCAGCAGTTCCAGGGAAAAACTGTTTTTT.

The sample holds a few counts of this clonotype. The chain is built from TRBV10-3 and TRBJ2-3; 12 positions agree with TRBD2. CDR1 and CDR2 from the germline V gene are ENHRY and SYGVKD. J was trimmed by 2 bases and V by 3 bases; bases with no gene match: 9. This CDR3 region has 18 residues. The CDR3 nucleotides are TGTGCCATCAGTGAAGGGGGGACTAGCGGGCGATACACAGATACGCAGTATTTT. Encoded protein: CAISEGGTSGRYTDTQYF.

The chain is built from TRBV7-9 and TRBJ2-1; 11 nucleotides agree with TRBD2. The J segment lost 5 bases and the V segment lost 3 bases, leaving 6 bases of the junction unmatched. Per the germline V gene, CDR1 is SEHNR and CDR2 is FQNEAQ (reference sequence). There are 16 residues in the CDR3. This CDR3 is CASSFSTSGTHNEQFF. The CDR3 DNA reads TGTGCCAGCAGCTTCTCGACTAGCGGGACGCACAATGAGCAGTTCTTC.

The V gene is TRBV7-6, the J gene TRBJ2-5; no reliable D call. The CDR3 contains 15 residues. V shed 7 bases and J shed 6 bases, with 21 bases lying between them. Germline V lookup: CDR1 SGHVS, CDR2 FNYEAQ. The CDR3 protein is CASTIFLSEGKTQYF. CDR3 nucleotides: TGTGCCAGCACCATCTTCCTCTCGGAAGGAAAGACCCAGTACTTC.

This clonotype was observed a handful of times. The chain joins TRBV20-1 to TRBJ2-1; 12 bases map to TRBD2. This CDR3 comprises 15 residues. V shed 3 bases, J shed 7 bases, and the junction held 7 bases outside the gene matches. Germline values: CDR1 DFQATT, CDR2 SNEGSKA (reference sequence). CDR3 sequence: CSASPASGGANEQFF. In DNA, the CDR3 is TGCAGTGCTAGTCCCGCTAGCGGGGGGGCGAATGAGCAGTTCTTC.

The chain has TRBV6-6 and TRBJ2-3; 8 bases are a match to TRBD2. Germline values: CDR1 MNHNY, CDR2 SVGAGI (reference sequence). This CDR3 comprises 15 residues. With 7 bases clipped from V and 4 bases from J, the junction kept 10 bases outside the gene matches. The CDR3 nucleotides are TGTGCCAGCACCTTACCGCGGGGGGATTCAGATACGCAGTATTTT. Translated: CASTLPRGDSDTQYF.

The chain employs TRBV4-1 and TRBJ2-4; 8 bases map to TRBD2. The tail of the sequence fits TRBJ2-5 better, so the J call may be wrong. The CDR3 has 16 amino acids. Per the germline V gene, CDR1 is MGHRA and CDR2 is YSYEKL. The CDR3 bases are TGCGCCAGCAGCCGGACGCTAGCGGGCAATCTAGAGACCCAGTACTTC. It yields the protein CASSRTLAGNLETQYF.

V and J are TRBV3-1 and TRBJ2-1, with TRBD2 matching 11 bases. Germline V gene lookup returns CDR1 LGHDT and CDR2 YNNKEL (reference sequence). The length of the CDR3 is 16 residues. V lost 4 bases and J lost 4; bases outside the gene matches: 6. The CDR3 sequence: CASSPLPSGGYNEQFF. The CDR3 DNA reads TGTGCCAGCAGCCCACTGCCTAGCGGGGGGTACAATGAGCAGTTCTTC.